The 16 T cell receptor beta chains listed next were all sequenced from one sample in a study of T cell responses to AZD1222 COVID-19 vaccine. Assay used: immunoSEQ multiplex PCR; TCRdb lists only in-frame clones, some missing. The data contain over 150,000 clones, more than 75% of them singletons. The sample was peripheral blood, taken on day 0 of AZD1222 vaccination. These receptors were obtained from an adult in good health.

The rearrangement joins TRBV28 to TRBJ1-2, with a possible D match to TRBD1 (6 bases). This CDR3 has 12 amino acids. Germline V gene sequence: CDR1 MDHEN, CDR2 SYDVKM. DNA of the CDR3: TGTGCGGTTAGAGGGGGGAACTATGGCTACACCTTC. Amino acid sequence: CAVRGGNYGYTF.

This sequence joins TRBV30 and TRBJ2-7; D might be TRBD1 (6 bases). V was clipped by 6 bases and J by 0 bases, with 12 bases between them. Germline values: CDR1 GTSNPN, CDR2 SVGIG (reference sequence). This CDR3 has 13 residues. DNA for the CDR3: TGTGCCTGCCTCCGGGACAACTCCTACGAGCAGTACTTC. It translates to CACLRDNSYEQYF.

The rearrangement links TRBV12-3 or TRBV12-4 to TRBJ2-3; 7 nucleotides agree with TRBD2. The CDR3 contains 13 residues. With 4 bases clipped from V and 5 bases from J, the junction kept 3 bases outside the gene matches. The CDR3 reads CASSYGGIDTQYF. The CDR3 nucleotides read TGTGCCAGCAGTTACGGGGGGATAGATACGCAGTATTTT.

The rearrangement links TRBV28 to TRBJ1-5; TRBD1 aligns across 7 bases. V gave up 2 bases and J gave up 0 bases; unmatched junction bases: 4. The CDR3 contains 16 residues. Germline V gene data show CDR1 as MDHEN and CDR2 as SYDVKM. This CDR3 is CASSLLGTASNQPQHF. The DNA of the CDR3 is TGTGCCAGCAGTTTACTCGGGACAGCTAGCAATCAGCCCCAGCATTTT.

This chain connects TRBV15 to TRBJ1-1; the D is unclear. Germline CDR1 and CDR2: LNHNV and YYDKDF (reference sequence). The CDR3 sequence is 14 residues long. V lost 0 bases, J lost 8 bases, and 13 bases lay in between. The CDR3 sequence is CATSRDRAGMEAFF. As DNA, the CDR3 is TGTGCCACCAGCAGAGATCGTGCGGGCATGGAAGCTTTCTTT.

The chain carries TRBV2 and TRBJ2-2; tentative D call: TRBD1 (6 bases). CDR3 size: 14 residues. Germline assignment: CDR1 SNHLY and CDR2 FYNNEI. Written as DNA, the CDR3 is TGTGCGACGGGCTCACAGGGAAACACCGGGGAGCTGTTTTTT. Translation: CATGSQGNTGELFF. The full variable domain, in which reference TRBV2 and TRBJ2-2 provide the parts outside the CDR3, is EPEVTQTPSHQVTQMGQEVILRCVPISNHLYFYWYRQILGQKVEFLVSFYNNEISEKSEIFDDQFSVERPDGSNFTLKIRSTKLEDSAMYFCATGSQGNTGELFFGEGSRLTVL.

V gene TRBV7-8 combines with J gene TRBJ1-2, with 7 bases aligning to TRBD1. The CDR3 length is 15 residues. Germline trimming cut 0 bases from V and 5 bases from J; bases unmatched to any gene: 6. From germline, CDR1 is SGHVS and CDR2 FQNEAQ. The CDR3 here is CASSLASGGNYGYTF. CDR3 nucleotides: TGTGCCAGCAGCTTAGCGTCAGGGGGGAATTATGGCTACACCTTC.

V and J are TRBV7-6 and TRBJ1-1; 7 nucleotides align to TRBD1. This CDR3 is built from 17 residues. V gave up 4 bases and J gave up 6 bases; unmatched junction bases: 17. Germline V gene data show CDR1 as SGHVS and CDR2 as FNYEAQ. The CDR3 sequence is CASSSYRTEGARPEAFF. The CDR3 nucleotides read TGTGCCAGCAGCTCTTACCGCACAGAGGGGGCCCGGCCTGAAGCTTTCTTT.

The rearrangement links TRBV7-2 to TRBJ1-6; weak D call: TRBD1 (5 bases). V lost 6 bases and J lost 8, with 14 bases in between. This CDR3 contains 14 residues. CDR1 is SGHTA and CDR2 is FQGNSA in the germline V gene. This CDR3 is CASSPRPGDSPLHF. DNA for the CDR3: TGTGCCAGCAGTCCGAGACCGGGGGATTCACCCCTCCACTTT.

The chain links TRBV19 to TRBJ1-5; 7 bases match TRBD1. J was trimmed by 5 bases and V by 6 bases; bases with no gene match: 10. Per germline, CDR1 LNHDA and CDR2 SQIVND (reference sequence). The CDR3 has 15 residues. The CDR3 protein is CASSRQGWGYQPQHF. CDR3 sequence (DNA): TGTGCCAGTAGCCGACAGGGCTGGGGGTATCAGCCCCAGCATTTT.

This chain connects TRBV7-9 to TRBJ2-3; weak D call: TRBD2 (6 bases). Germline V gene data show CDR1 as SEHNR and CDR2 as FQNEAQ (reference sequence). The ends were cut back, 8 bases at V and 2 bases at J, with 14 bases in the middle. The CDR3 spans 14 residues. CDR3: CASGVRTNTDTQYF. The CDR3 nucleotides read TGTGCCAGCGGGGTAAGGACTAACACAGATACGCAGTATTTT.

The table lists this clone with a count of one. The CDR3 protein is CASSQGVRPRGQQFF. The CDR3, as DNA: TGCGCCAGCAGCCAAGGGGTACGGCCCAGGGGACAGCAGTTCTTC. J is TRBJ2-1 and V is TRBV4-1, with D possibly being TRBD1 (6 bases). The germline CDR1 and CDR2 sequences are MGHRA and YSYEKL. Deletions cut 1 base from V and 11 bases from J, with 18 bases between. The CDR3 covers 15 residues.

CDR3 loop: CASSSNRAQQFF. CDR3 DNA: TGTGCCAGCAGCTCCAACAGGGCCCAGCAGTTCTTC. This rearrangement joins TRBV7-2 to TRBJ2-1, with D perhaps TRBD1 (6 bases). This CDR3 comprises 12 residues. Trimming took 4 bases from V and 11 from J, leaving 12 bases between them. Per the germline V gene, CDR1 is SGHTA and CDR2 is FQGNSA.

The J gene is TRBJ1-2, the V gene TRBV7-3, with 9 positions matching TRBD1. Germline CDR1 is SGHTA and CDR2 is FQGTGA. Trimming took 1 base from V and 2 from J; bases not matched to a gene: 8. CDR3 length equals 17 residues. In nucleotides, the CDR3 is TGTGCCAGCAGCTTAAAAGGCCCGGGACAGGGAAACTATGGCTACACCTTC. It codes for CASSLKGPGQGNYGYTF.

The chain recombines TRBV29-1 with TRBJ1-4; D is unclear. The CDR3 has 13 residues. V was clipped by 4 bases and J by 7 bases, with 13 bases between them. CDR1 and CDR2 (germline): SQVTM, ANQGSEA. CDR3 sequence reads: CSVGVGVGEKLFF. In nucleotides, the CDR3 is TGCAGCGTTGGTGTCGGGGTTGGTGAAAAACTGTTTTTT. Variable domain in full (rest from reference TRBV29-1 and TRBJ1-4): SAVISQKPSRDICQRGTSLTIQCQVDSQVTMMFWYRQQPGQSLTLIATANQGSEATYESGFVIDKFPISRPNLTFSTLTVSNMSPEDSSIYLCSVGVGVGEKLFFGSGTQLSVL.

The chain has TRBV4-3 and TRBJ1-1; 7 nucleotides agree with TRBD1. The CDR3 totals 18 residues. The V and J ends lost 0 bases and 0 bases, in that order; junction bases with no gene match: 10. Germline V gene data show CDR1 as LGHNA and CDR2 as YSLEER. CDR3 protein: CASSQDFGRGNLNTEAFF. CDR3 DNA sequence: TGCGCCAGCAGCCAAGATTTTGGCAGGGGGAACTTGAACACTGAAGCTTTCTTT.